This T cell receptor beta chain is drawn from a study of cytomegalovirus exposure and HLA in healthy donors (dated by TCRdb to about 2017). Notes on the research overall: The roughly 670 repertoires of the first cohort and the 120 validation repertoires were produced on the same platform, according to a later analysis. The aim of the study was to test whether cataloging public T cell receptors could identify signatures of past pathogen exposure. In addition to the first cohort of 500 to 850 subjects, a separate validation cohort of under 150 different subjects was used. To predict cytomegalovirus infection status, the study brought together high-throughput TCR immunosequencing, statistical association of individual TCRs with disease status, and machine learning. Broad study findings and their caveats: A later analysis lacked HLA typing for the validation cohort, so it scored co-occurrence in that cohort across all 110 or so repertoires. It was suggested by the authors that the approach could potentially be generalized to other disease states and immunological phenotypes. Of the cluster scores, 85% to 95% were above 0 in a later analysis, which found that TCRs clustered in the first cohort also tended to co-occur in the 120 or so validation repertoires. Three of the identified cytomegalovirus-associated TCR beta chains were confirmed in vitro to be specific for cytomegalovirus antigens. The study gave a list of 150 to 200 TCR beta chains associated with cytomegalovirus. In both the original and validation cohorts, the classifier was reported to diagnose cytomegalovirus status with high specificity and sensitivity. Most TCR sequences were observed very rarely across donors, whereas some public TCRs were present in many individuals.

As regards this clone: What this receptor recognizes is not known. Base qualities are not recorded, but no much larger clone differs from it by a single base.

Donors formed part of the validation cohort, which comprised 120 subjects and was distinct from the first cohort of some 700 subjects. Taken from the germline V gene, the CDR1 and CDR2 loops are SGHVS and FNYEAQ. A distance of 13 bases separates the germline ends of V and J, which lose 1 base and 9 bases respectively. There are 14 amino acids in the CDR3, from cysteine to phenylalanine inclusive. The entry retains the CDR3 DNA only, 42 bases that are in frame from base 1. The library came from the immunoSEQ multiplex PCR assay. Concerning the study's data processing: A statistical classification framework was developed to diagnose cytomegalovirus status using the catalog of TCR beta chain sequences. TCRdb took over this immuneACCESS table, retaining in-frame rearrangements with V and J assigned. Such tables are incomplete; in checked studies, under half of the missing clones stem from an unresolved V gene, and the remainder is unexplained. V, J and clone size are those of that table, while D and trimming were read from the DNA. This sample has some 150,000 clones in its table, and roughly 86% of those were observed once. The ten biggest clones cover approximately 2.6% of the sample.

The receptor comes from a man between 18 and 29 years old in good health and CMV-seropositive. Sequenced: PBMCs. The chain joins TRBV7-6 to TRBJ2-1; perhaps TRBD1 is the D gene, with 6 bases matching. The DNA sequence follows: TGTGCCAGCAGCTTAGGAGGGAGAGGGGGTGAGCAGTTCTTC. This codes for CASSLGGRGGEQFF.